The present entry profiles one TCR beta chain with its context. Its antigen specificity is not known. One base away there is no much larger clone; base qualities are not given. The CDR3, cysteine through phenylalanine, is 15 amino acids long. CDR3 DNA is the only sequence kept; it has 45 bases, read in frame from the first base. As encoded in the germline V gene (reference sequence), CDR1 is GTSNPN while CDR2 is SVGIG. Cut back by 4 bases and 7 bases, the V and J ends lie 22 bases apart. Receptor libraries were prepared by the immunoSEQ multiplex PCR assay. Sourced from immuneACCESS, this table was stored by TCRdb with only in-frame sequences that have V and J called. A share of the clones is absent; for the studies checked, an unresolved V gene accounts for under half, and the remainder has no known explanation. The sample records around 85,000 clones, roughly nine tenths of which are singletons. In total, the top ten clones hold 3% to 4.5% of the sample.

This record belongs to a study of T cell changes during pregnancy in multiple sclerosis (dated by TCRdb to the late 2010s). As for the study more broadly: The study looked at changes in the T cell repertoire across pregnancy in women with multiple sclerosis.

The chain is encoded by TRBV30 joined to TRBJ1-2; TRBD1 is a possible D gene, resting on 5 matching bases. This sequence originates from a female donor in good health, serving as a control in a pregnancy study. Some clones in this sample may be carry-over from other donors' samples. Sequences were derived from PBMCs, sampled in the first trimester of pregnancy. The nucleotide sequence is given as TGTGCCTGGACCCCTCTGGGGGGGGAGCTGGGTGGCTACACCTTC. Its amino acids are CAWTPLGGELGGYTF.